Here is one T cell receptor (beta chain) with its context. The specificity of this receptor is unknown. There are no base qualities to consult, and no much larger clone falls within one base. CDR1 and CDR2, looked up from the germline V gene (reference sequence), are SEHNR and FQNEAQ. V loses 2 bases, J loses 5 bases, and the germline ends lie 18 bases apart. The CDR3 runs 17 residues from the cysteine to the phenylalanine. CDR3 DNA only is kept here, 51 bases in frame from base 1. Library creation used the immunoSEQ multiplex PCR assay. Rearranged TCR beta chain sequences were amplified using the hsTCRB Kit according to the manufacturer's protocol. Sequencing of TCRB libraries was carried out on an Illumina MiSeq. In the authors' own workflow: The proprietary platform of the kit vendor was used for demultiplexing, trimming and gene mapping. Drawn from immuneACCESS, this table holds only the in-frame rearrangements with V and J called that TCRdb kept. Clones are partly lost; checked studies trace under half to an unresolved V gene and leave the rest unexplained. V and J calls plus clone size are reproduced from that table; the DNA served to infer D and trimming. Counted in this sample were 57,000 or so clones; approximately 84% of them appeared once. Around 3.5% of the sample rests with the top ten.

The time point label of this sample denotes: week 11, during vaccination. A 20-mer mutant IDH1 peptide at 300 micrograms in Montanide made up each vaccine dose, which was injected subcutaneously together with topical imiquimod. The donors had newly diagnosed IDH1-mutant astrocytomas of WHO grade 3 or 4 that showed loss of nuclear ATRX. The samples were drawn from NOA16, a multicentre, single-arm, open-label phase I trial in Germany that tested a mutant IDH1 peptide vaccine in humans for the first time. Genomic DNA for TCRB sequencing was isolated from EDTA blood with the DNeasy Blood and Tissue Kit. This specimen belongs to a study of a mutant IDH1 vaccine in newly diagnosed glioma (dated by TCRdb to 2020 to 2023). As for the study more broadly: Patients received eight vaccinations in weeks 1, 3, 5, 7, 11, 15, 19 and 23, corresponding to visits V03 through V10. Of the approximately 29 treated patients, 62.5% were male and roughly 38% were female, and a mean age of roughly 37 years was recorded. Vaccination began 4-6 weeks after radiotherapy alone, or alongside temozolomide cycles in the chemotherapy-containing groups. Six visits were used for peripheral blood collection: V03 (baseline), V05, V07, V10, V12 and V13. Prior to enrollment, patients had been given standard therapy consisting of radiotherapy alone, temozolomide alone, or radiochemotherapy with temozolomide, with the combination given to most patients. For exploratory analyses, longitudinal TCRB deep sequencing was carried out in about 26 treated patients wherever samples were available. General conclusions and limits of the study: No apparent relationship was observed between pseudoprogression and alterations in the top peripheral T cell clonotypes detected by TCRB sequencing. The authors noted that analyses of patient blood samples could not be reproduced because of sample limitations. Availability determined which PBMC samples were chosen for TCRB deep sequencing. Across multiple MHC alleles, vaccine-induced immune responses were seen in approximately 93% of patients.

Recombination joined TRBV7-9 with TRBJ1-4; no confident D gene assignment can be made. This clonotype was obtained from a young man with glioma. The sequenced sample was PBMCs, obtained from a glioma patient whose treatment included an IDH1 peptide vaccine. The bases read TGTGCCAGCAGCTTATTTACTGGAGAAAGTGTAAATGAAAAACTGTTTTTT. This gives the protein CASSLFTGESVNEKLFF.